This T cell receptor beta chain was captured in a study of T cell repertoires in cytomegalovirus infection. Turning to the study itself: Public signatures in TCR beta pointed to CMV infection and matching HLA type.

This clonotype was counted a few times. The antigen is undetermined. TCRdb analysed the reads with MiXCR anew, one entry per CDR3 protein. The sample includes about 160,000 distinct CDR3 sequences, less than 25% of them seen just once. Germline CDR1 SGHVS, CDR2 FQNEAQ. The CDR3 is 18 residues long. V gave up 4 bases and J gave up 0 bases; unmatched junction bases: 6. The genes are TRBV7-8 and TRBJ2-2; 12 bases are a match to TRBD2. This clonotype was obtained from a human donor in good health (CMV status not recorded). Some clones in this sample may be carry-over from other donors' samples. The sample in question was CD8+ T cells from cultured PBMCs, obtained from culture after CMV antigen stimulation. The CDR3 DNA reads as TGTGCCAGCAGCTACGGTGGACTAGCGGGGTCGAACACCGGGGAGCTGTTTTTT. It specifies CASSYGGLAGSNTGELFF.